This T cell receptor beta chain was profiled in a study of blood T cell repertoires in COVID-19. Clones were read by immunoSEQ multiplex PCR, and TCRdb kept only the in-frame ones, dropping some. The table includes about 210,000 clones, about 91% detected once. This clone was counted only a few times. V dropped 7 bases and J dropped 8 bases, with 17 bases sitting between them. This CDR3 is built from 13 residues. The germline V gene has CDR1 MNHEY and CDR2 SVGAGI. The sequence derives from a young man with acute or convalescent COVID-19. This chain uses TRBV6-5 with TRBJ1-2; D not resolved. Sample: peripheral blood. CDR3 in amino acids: CASTLDGVVGYTF. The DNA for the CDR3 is TGTGCCAGCACTTTAGACGGGGTTGTCGGCTACACCTTC.